This record looks at one T cell receptor (beta chain) sequence and its context. Participants, about 18 to 100 years old, spanned approximately 26 US areas. Participants' reported clinical history set cohort assignment. The CDR3 loop spans 16 amino acids. Germline values: CDR1 SGHRS, CDR2 YFSETQ. V shed 4 bases and J 4 bases; nucleotides not matched to a gene: 6. This specimen belongs to a study of blood T cell repertoires in COVID-19. Study summary: COVID-19 samples, acute and convalescent, were from the United States, Italy and Spain.

Sequenced by immunoSEQ multiplex PCR; TCRdb stores in-frame clones only, minus some. Of roughly 330,000 clones detected, more than 75% appear once; the ten largest clones hold about 5.7%. This TCR came from a woman aged 25 to 39 who had recovered from COVID-19. This rearrangement joins TRBV5-1 to TRBJ2-1; TRBD2 agrees at 12 bases. The sequencing input was PBMCs or T cells enriched from blood (not recorded which). This CDR3 reads CASSPTTSGGYNEQFF. For the CDR3, the DNA is TGCGCCAGCAGCCCCACCACTAGCGGGGGGTACAATGAGCAGTTCTTC.